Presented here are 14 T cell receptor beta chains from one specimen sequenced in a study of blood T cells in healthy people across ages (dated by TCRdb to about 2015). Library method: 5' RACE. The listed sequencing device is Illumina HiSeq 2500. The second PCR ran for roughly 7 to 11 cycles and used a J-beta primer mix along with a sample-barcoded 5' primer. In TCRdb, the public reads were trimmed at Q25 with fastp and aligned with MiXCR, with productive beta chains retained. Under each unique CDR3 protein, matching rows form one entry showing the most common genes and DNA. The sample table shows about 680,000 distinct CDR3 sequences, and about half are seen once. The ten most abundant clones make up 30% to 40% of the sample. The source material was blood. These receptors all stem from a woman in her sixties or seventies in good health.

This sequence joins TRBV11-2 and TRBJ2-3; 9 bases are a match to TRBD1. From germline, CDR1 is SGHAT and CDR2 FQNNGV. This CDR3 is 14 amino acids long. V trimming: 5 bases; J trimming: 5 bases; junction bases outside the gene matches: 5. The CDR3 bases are TGTGCCAGCAGCGGTCGGACAGGGGTAGATACGCAGTATTTT. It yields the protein CASSGRTGVDTQYF.

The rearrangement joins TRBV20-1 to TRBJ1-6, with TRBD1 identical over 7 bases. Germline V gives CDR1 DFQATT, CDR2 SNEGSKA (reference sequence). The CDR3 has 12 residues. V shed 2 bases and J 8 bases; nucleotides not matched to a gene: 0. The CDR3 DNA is TGCAGTGCTAGACAGGGGGATTCACCCCTCCACTTT. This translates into CSARQGDSPLHF.

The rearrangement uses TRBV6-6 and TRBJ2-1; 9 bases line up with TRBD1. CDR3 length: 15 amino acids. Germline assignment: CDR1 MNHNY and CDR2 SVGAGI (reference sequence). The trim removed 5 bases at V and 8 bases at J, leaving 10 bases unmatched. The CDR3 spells CASSHTGQGNHEQFF. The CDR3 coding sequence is TGTGCCAGCAGTCATACGGGACAGGGTAACCATGAGCAGTTCTTC.

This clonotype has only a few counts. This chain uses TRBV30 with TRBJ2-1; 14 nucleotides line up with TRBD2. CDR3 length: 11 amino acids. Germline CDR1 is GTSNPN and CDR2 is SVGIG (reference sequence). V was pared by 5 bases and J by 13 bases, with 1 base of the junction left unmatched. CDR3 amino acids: CAWGTSGSQFF. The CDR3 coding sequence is TGTGCCTGGGGGACTAGCGGGAGTCAGTTCTTC.

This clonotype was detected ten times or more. This chain's CDR3 is CAIRAGGANQETQYF. The CDR3 DNA reads as TGTGCCATCAGGGCAGGGGGCGCCAACCAAGAGACCCAGTACTTC. This sequence joins TRBV10-3 and TRBJ2-5, with 8 bases that match TRBD1. The CDR3 loop spans 15 amino acids. CDR1 and CDR2 from the germline V gene are ENHRY and SYGVKD. Trimming took 6 bases from V and 0 from J; bases not matched to a gene: 6.

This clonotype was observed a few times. This CDR3 is CSAQQGTNSPLHF. For the CDR3, the DNA is TGCAGTGCTCAACAGGGGACTAATTCACCCCTCCACTTT. The chain has TRBV20-1 and TRBJ1-6; TRBD1 aligns across 7 bases. Germline values: CDR1 DFQATT, CDR2 SNEGSKA (reference sequence). The V and J ends lost 5 bases and 6 bases, in that order; junction bases with no gene match: 4. The CDR3 extends over 13 amino acids.

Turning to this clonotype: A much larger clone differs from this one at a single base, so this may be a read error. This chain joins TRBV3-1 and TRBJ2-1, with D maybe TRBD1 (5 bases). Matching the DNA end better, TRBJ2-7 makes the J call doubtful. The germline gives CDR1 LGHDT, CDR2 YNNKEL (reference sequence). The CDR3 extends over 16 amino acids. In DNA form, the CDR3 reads TGTGCCAGCAGCCCGACAGAAAGAACCTCCTACAATGAGCAGTACTTC. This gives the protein CASSPTERTSYNEQYF.

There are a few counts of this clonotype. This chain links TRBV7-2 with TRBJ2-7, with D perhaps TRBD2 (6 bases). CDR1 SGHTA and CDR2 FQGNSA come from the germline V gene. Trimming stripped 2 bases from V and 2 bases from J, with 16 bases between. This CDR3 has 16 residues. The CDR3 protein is CASSLSAGTQAYEQYF. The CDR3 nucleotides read TGTGCCAGCAGCTTATCGGCCGGGACTCAAGCCTACGAGCAGTACTTC. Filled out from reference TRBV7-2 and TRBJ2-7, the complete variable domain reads GAGVSQSPSNKVTEKGKDVELRCDPISGHTALYWYRQSLGQGLEFLIYFQGNSAPDKSGLPSDRFSAERTGGSVSTLTIQRTQQEDSAVYLCASSLSAGTQAYEQYFGPGTRLTVT.

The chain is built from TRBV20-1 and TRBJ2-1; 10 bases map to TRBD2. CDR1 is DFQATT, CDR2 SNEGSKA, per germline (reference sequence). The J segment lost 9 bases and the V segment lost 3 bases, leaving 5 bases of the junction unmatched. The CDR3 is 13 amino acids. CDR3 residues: CSASPSGSGEQFF. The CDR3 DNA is TGCAGTGCTAGCCCTAGCGGGAGTGGTGAGCAGTTCTTC.

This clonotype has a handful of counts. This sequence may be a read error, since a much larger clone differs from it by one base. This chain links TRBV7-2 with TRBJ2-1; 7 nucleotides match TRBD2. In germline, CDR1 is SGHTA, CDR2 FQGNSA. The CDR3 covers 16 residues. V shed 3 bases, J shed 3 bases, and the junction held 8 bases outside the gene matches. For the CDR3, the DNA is TGTGCCAGCAGCTTCAATGGGAGGGCCGACTACAATGAGCAGTTCTTC. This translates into CASSFNGRADYNEQFF.

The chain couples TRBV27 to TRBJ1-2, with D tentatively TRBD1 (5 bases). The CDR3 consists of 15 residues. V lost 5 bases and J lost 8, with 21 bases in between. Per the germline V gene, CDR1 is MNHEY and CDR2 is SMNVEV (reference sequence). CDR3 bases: TGTGCCAGCAGTACGAGGGGCGGGCCCCCGGGGGGCTACACCTTC. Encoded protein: CASSTRGGPPGGYTF.

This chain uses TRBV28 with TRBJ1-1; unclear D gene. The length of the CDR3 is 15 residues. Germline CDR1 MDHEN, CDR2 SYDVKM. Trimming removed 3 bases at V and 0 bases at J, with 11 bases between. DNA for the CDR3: TGTGCCAGCAGTTTCGGACGGAATCTGAACACTGAAGCTTTCTTT. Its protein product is CASSFGRNLNTEAFF.

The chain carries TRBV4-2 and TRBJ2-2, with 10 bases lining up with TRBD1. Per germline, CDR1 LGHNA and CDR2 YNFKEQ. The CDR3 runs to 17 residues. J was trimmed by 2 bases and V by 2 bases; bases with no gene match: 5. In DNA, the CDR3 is TGTGCCAGCAGCCAAATCCGGGACAGGGGCAACACCGGGGAGCTGTTTTTT. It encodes CASSQIRDRGNTGELFF.

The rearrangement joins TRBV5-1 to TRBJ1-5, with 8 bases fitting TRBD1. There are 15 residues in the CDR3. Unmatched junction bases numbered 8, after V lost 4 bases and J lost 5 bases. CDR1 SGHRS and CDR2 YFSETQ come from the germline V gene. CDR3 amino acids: CASSLGQGRDQPQHF. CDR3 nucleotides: TGCGCCAGCAGCCTAGGACAGGGACGGGATCAGCCCCAGCATTTT.